The source of this T cell receptor beta chain is a study of somatic mutations in T cells in chronic GVHD (dated by TCRdb to about 2020). From V the trimming removes 1 base and from J it removes 1 base, while the gene matches leave 7 bases of the junction unaccounted for. The CDR3, from cysteine to phenylalanine, totals 16 residues. CDR3 DNA is the only sequence kept; it has 48 bases, read in frame from the first base. Looking up the germline V gene (reference sequence) yields CDR1 LNHDA and CDR2 SQIVND. For sorting, staining was done with anti-CD3, anti-CD4, anti-CD8 and a Vbeta20 antibody from the IOTest Beta Mark kit on a FACSAria III, reaching purity above 97%. Peripheral blood was collected in sodium heparin tubes, and mononuclear cells were isolated by Ficoll-Paque PLUS density gradient centrifugation. CD4+ Vbeta20+, CD4+ Vbeta20-, and CD8+ T cell fractions were FACS-sorted before TCRbeta deep sequencing.

Genomic DNA was isolated and then used for TCRbeta deep sequencing. TCRbeta CDR3 sequencing and initial data processing were performed with the immunoSEQ assay as a commercial service. Concerning the study's data processing: Reads were demultiplexed, adapter and primer sequences removed, similar clones merged by frequency-ratio clustering, and V, D, J genes annotated with IMGT. Sourced from immuneACCESS, this table was stored by TCRdb with only in-frame sequences that have V and J called. A share of the clones is absent; for the studies checked, an unresolved V gene accounts for under half, and the remainder has no known explanation. V and J calls and clone size follow that table, whereas D and trimming were derived from the DNA. The sample has about 14,000 clones on record, around 80% of them singletons. The ten top clones hold approximately 31% of the sample. About this clone itself: Which antigen it targets is not known. The sample holds no much larger clone one base away, and base qualities are not on file.

The sequence was collected from a male patient in his 50s with chronic graft-versus-host disease. Following a transplant, a fraction of the T cells may be traceable to the graft donor. Input material: Vbeta20-negative CD4+ T cells from blood. What the cell subset or site label conveys for this sample: CD4+ T cells sorted as TCR Vbeta20 negative by flow cytometry. The rearrangement joined TRBV19 to TRBJ2-7; a stretch of 7 junction bases matches TRBD1. The sequence in DNA is TGTGCCAGTAGTATAGGGGGGACAGCCAGATCCTACGAGCAGTACTTC. Its protein product is CASSIGGTARSYEQYF. This CDR3, with the reference TRBV19 and TRBJ2-7 proteins standing in past its ends, gives the full variable domain DGGITQSPKYLFRKEGQNVTLSCEQNLNHDAMYWYRQDPGQGLRLIYYSQIVNDFQKGDIAEGYSVSREKKESFPLTVTSAQKNPTAFYLCASSIGGTARSYEQYFGPGTRLTVT.